The 10 T cell receptor beta chains presented below share a single source sample, sequenced in a study of human T cells and chemical hapten exposure (dated by TCRdb to about 2021). This sample's time point label indicates: pre-sensitization, week 0. What this sample's treatment or condition label stands for: therapeutic diphenylcyclopropenone sensitization with weekly scalp DPC. Libraries came from RACE. The reads were generated on a NextSeq 500. TCRdb reran the public reads through fastp at Q25 and MiXCR, keeping productive beta chains. Every distinct CDR3 protein forms one entry, paired with its most common genes and DNA. For this sample there are around 180,000 distinct CDR3 sequences; more than 25% appear just once. The ten most abundant clones make up about 2.7% of the sample. The input for sequencing was whole blood, taken in connection with sensitization to the hapten diphenylcyclopropenone (DPC). Every receptor here comes from a woman between 25 and 40 years old with alopecia areata. Some clones in this sample may be carry-over from other donors' samples.

The genes are TRBV10-3 and TRBJ2-3, with TRBD2 identical over 11 bases. Germline CDR1 and CDR2: ENHRY and SYGVKD. Trimming took 10 bases from V and 3 from J; bases not matched to a gene: 9. The CDR3 has 15 amino acids. The CDR3 bases are TGTGCCACCGTGAGGCTAGCGGGAGGTACAGATACGCAGTATTTT. Translated, it gives CATVRLAGGTDTQYF.

This chain joins TRBV5-1 and TRBJ2-3, with TRBD2 matching 7 bases. The CDR3 runs 14 residues. The V gene end was trimmed by 4 bases and the J gene end by 2 bases; junction bases not matched to a gene: 4. Germline assignment: CDR1 SGHRS and CDR2 YFSETQ. The CDR3 sequence: CASSRLADTDTQYF. DNA for the CDR3: TGCGCCAGCAGCAGACTAGCAGACACAGATACGCAGTATTTT.

J is TRBJ2-7 and V is TRBV6-1; D gene unclear. Trimming shortened V by 8 bases and J by 6 bases, and 11 bases separated the two germline ends. Looked up from germline, CDR1 is MNHNS and CDR2 is SASEGT. This CDR3 has 11 amino acids. The chain's CDR3 is CASSWQREQYF. The CDR3 DNA sequence: TGTGCCAGCTCCTGGCAACGCGAGCAGTACTTC.

This clonotype was seen a few times. The V call is TRBV19, the J call TRBJ1-5; 7 nucleotides match TRBD1. This CDR3 comprises 14 residues. V dropped 6 bases and J dropped 6; count of bases not matched to a gene: 8. Germline V gives CDR1 LNHDA, CDR2 SQIVND (reference sequence). The CDR3 bases are TGTGCCAGTAGAGGGTACAGGGGTGGTCAGCCCCAGCATTTT. Translation: CASRGYRGGQPQHF.

There are a few counts of this clonotype. The chain joins TRBV4-1 to TRBJ2-7; 7 nucleotides agree with TRBD2. The V gene end was trimmed by 3 bases and the J gene end by 1 base; junction bases not matched to a gene: 6. This CDR3 spans 15 amino acids. Germline-derived CDR1 and CDR2 are MGHRA and YSYEKL. The CDR3 sequence is CASSHGASGSYEQYF. For the CDR3, the DNA is TGCGCCAGCAGCCATGGTGCTAGCGGTTCCTACGAGCAGTACTTC.

The V call is TRBV10-3, the J call TRBJ1-1; D gene unclear. CDR3 length: 11 amino acids. Looked up from germline, CDR1 is ENHRY and CDR2 is SYGVKD. V was cut by 8 bases and J by 5 bases, with 9 bases left in between. The CDR3 region is CAIGRGTEAFF. CDR3 coding DNA: TGTGCCATCGGCCGGGGTACTGAAGCTTTCTTT.

The chain uses TRBV20-1 and TRBJ1-5, with D uncertain. Per germline, CDR1 DFQATT and CDR2 SNEGSKA (reference sequence). The CDR3 is made up of 15 amino acids. V was shortened by 6 bases and J by 0 bases, with 15 bases between the two germline ends. The CDR3 is CSALPRTYSNQPQHF. In DNA form, the CDR3 reads TGCAGTGCGCTACCCCGGACGTATAGCAATCAGCCCCAGCATTTT.

This clonotype was detected only a few times. The rearrangement joins TRBV19 to TRBJ1-5; TRBD1 matches 11 bases. This CDR3 has 15 residues. The V and J ends lost 5 bases and 4 bases, in that order; junction bases with no gene match: 4. The germline V gene has CDR1 LNHDA and CDR2 SQIVND (reference sequence). The CDR3 region is CASSVGTGGNQPQHF. The CDR3 nucleotides read TGTGCCAGTAGTGTGGGGACAGGGGGGAATCAGCCCCAGCATTTT.

The chain couples TRBV28 to TRBJ1-1; 7 nucleotides agree with TRBD1. The V gene's germline CDR1 is MDHEN and CDR2 SYDVKM. V gave up 5 bases and J gave up 4 bases; unmatched junction bases: 10. This CDR3 has 15 residues. CDR3 coding DNA: TGTGCCAGCAGTCCCAGACAGGGTTGGAGCACTGAAGCTTTCTTT. The encoded protein is CASSPRQGWSTEAFF. The variable domain in full, with the rest retrieved from reference TRBV28 and TRBJ1-1, is DVKVTQSSRYLVKRTGEKVFLECVQDMDHENMFWYRQDPGLGLRLIYFSYDVKMKEKGDIPEGYSVSREKKERFSLILESASTNQTSMYLCASSPRQGWSTEAFFGQGTRLTVV.

This clonotype came up once. V gene TRBV4-1 combines with J gene TRBJ1-4; 8 bases agree with TRBD1. The V and J ends lost 3 bases and 5 bases, in that order; junction bases with no gene match: 5. CDR1 MGHRA and CDR2 YSYEKL come from the germline V gene. The CDR3 covers 15 residues. As DNA, the CDR3 is TGCGCCAGCAGCCATTCAGGGGGCCAGAATGAAAAACTGTTTTTT. The encoded protein is CASSHSGGQNEKLFF.